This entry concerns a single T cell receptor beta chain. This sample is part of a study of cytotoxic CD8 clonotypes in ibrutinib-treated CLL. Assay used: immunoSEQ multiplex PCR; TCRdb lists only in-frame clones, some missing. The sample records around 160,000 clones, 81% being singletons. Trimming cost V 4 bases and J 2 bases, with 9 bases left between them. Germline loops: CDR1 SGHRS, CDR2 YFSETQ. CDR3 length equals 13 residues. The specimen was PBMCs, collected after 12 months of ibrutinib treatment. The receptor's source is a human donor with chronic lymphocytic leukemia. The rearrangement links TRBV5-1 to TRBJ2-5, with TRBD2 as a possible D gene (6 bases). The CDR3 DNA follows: TGCGCCAGCAGCGGGGGACTGCAAGAGACCCAGTACTTC. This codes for CASSGGLQETQYF.